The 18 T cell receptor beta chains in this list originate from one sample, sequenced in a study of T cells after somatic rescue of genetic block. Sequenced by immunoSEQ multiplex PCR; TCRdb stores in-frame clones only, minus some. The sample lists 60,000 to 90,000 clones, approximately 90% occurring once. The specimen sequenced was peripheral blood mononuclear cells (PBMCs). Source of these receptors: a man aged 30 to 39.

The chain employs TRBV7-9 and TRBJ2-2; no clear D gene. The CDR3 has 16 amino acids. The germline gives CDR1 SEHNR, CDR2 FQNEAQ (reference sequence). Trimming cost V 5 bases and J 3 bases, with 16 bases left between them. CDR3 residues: CASSPLSTAYTGELFF. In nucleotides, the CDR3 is TGTGCCAGCAGCCCCCTTTCCACCGCGTACACCGGGGAGCTGTTTTTT.

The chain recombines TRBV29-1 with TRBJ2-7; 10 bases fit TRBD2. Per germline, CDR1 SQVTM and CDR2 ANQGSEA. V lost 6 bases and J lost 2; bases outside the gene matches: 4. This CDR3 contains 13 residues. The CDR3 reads CSVKGLAAYEQYF. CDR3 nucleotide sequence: TGCAGCGTCAAAGGACTAGCGGCCTACGAGCAGTACTTC.

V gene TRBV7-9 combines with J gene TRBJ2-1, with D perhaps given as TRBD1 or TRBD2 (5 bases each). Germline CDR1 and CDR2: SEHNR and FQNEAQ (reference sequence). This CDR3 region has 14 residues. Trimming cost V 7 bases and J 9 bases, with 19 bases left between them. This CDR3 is CASTLGVSAGEQFF. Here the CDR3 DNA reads TGTGCCAGCACCCTGGGGGTGTCGGCTGGTGAGCAGTTCTTC.

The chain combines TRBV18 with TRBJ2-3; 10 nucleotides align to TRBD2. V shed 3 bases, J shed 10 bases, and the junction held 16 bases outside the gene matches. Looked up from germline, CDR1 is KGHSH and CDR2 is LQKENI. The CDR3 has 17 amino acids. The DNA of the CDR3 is TGTGCCAGCTCACCGGTTACGACTAGCGGGCTCCCAGGTGCGCAGTATTTT. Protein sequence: CASSPVTTSGLPGAQYF.

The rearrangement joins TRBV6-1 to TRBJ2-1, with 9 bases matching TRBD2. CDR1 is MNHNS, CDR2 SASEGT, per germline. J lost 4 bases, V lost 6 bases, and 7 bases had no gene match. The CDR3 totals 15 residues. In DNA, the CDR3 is TGTGCCAGCAGGACAACTAGCGGGTCTTACAATGAGCAGTTCTTC. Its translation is CASRTTSGSYNEQFF.

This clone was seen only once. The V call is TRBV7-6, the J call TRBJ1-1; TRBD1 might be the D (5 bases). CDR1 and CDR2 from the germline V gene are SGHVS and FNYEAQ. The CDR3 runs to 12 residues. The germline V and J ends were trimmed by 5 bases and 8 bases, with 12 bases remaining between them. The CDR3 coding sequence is TGTGCCAGCAGCGCACAGACAGCCGAAGCTTTCTTT. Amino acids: CASSAQTAEAFF.

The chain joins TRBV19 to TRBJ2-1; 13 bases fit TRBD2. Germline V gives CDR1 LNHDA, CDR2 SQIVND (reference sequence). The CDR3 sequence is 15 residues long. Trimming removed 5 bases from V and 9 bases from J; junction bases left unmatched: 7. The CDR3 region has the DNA TGTGCCAGTAGTCATGGACTAGCGGGAGTGGTTGAGCAGTTCTTC. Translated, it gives CASSHGLAGVVEQFF.

Written as DNA, the CDR3 is TGCGCCAGCAGCCAAGATCACGGGGGTTGGACTAGCGCTATCTACGAGCAGTACTTC. This sequence encodes CASSQDHGGWTSAIYEQYF. J is TRBJ2-7 and V is TRBV4-1; 9 bases align to TRBD2. J gave up 3 bases and V 0 bases, and 15 bases lay outside the gene matches. This CDR3 is built from 19 residues. The germline V gene has CDR1 MGHRA and CDR2 YSYEKL.

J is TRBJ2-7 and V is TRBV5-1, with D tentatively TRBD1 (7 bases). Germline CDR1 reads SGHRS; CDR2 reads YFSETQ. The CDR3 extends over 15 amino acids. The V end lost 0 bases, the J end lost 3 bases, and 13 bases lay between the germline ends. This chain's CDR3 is CASSLGQGGLYEQYF. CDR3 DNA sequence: TGCGCCAGCAGCTTGGGTCAGGGGGGACTCTACGAGCAGTACTTC.

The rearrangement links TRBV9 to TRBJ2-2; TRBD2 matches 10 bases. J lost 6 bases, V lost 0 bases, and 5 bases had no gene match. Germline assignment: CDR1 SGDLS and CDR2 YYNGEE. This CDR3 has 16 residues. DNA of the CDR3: TGTGCCAGCAGCGTAGCAGCGGGAGGGCCTCCCGGGGAGCTGTTTTTT. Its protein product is CASSVAAGGPPGELFF.

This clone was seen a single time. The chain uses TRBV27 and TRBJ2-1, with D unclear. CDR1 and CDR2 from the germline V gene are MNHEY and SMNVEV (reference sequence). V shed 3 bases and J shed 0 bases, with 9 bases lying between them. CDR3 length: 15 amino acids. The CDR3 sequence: CASSFPPPSYNEQFF. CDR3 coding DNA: TGTGCCAGCAGTTTCCCCCCACCCTCCTACAATGAGCAGTTCTTC.

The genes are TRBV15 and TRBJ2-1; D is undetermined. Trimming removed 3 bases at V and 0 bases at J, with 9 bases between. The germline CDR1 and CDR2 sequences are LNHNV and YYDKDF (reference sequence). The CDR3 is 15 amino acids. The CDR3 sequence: CATSSLKGSYNEQFF. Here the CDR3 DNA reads TGTGCCACCAGCAGTTTAAAGGGCTCCTACAATGAGCAGTTCTTC.

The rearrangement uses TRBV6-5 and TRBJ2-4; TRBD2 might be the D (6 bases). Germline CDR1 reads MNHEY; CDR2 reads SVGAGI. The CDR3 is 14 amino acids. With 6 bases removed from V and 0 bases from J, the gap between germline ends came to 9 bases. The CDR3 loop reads CASSGGSAKNIQYF. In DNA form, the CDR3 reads TGTGCCAGCAGCGGGGGATCAGCCAAAAACATTCAGTACTTC.

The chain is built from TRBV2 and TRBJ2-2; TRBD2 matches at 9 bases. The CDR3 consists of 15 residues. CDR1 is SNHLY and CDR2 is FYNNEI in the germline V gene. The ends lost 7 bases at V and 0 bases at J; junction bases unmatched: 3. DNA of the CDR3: TGTGCCAGCACTCCTAGCGGGACGAACACCGGGGAGCTGTTTTTT. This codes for CASTPSGTNTGELFF.

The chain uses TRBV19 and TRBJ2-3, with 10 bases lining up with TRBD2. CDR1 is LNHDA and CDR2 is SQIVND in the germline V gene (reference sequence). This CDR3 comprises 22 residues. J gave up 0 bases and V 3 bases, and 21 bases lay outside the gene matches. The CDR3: CASSMRSSGGVGPLTSTDTQYF. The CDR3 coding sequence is TGTGCCAGTAGTATGAGGTCTAGCGGGGGCGTCGGCCCCCTAACTAGCACAGATACGCAGTATTTT.

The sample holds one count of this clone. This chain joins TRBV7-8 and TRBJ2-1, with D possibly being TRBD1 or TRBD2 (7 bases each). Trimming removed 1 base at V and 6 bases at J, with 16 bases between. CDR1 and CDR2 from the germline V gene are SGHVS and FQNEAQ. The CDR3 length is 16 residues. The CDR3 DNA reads TGTGCCAGCAGCTTAGACGGGCAGGGGGGGCCCAATGAGCAGTTCTTC. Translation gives CASSLDGQGGPNEQFF. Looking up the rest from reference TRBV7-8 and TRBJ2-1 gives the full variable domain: GAGVSQSPRYKVAKRGQDVALRCDPISGHVSLFWYQQALGQGPEFLTYFQNEAQLDKSGLPSDRFFAERPEGSVSTLKIQRTQQEDSAVYLCASSLDGQGGPNEQFFGPGTRLTVL.

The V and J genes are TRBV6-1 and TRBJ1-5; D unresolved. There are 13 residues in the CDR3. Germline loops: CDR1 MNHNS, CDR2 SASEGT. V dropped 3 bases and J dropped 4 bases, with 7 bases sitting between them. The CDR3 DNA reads TGTGCCAGCAGTGACCAGTTAAATCAGCCCCAGCATTTT. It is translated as CASSDQLNQPQHF.

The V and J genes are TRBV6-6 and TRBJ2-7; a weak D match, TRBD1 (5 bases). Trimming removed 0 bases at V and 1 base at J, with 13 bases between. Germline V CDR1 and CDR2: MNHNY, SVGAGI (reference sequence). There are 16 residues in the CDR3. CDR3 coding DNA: TGTGCCAGCAGTTACTCAGTTGGCAGGGCGTCCTACGAGCAGTACTTC. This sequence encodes CASSYSVGRASYEQYF.